These T cell receptor beta chains were read from a single sample in a study of cytomegalovirus exposure and HLA in healthy donors. Clones were sequenced by immunoSEQ multiplex PCR, and TCRdb holds only the in-frame ones, with some missing. Of 64,000 or so clones listed, approximately 67% are singletons. Sequenced sample: PBMCs. The source is a man aged 35-49 years in good health and CMV-seropositive. Both conserved end residues are part of each CDR3. A D gene is named only where the DNA matches it firmly. A row's size may be missing; if present it is once, few, many or a size class.

cdr3_nt cdr3_aa d_call j_call v_call clone_size
TGTGCCAGCAGCTTAGCGCTGGGCCTATACGAGCAGTACTTC CASSLALGLYEQYF - TRBJ2-7 TRBV7-2 -
TGTGCCAGCAGCTCGACAGGTCGTGGAAACACCATATATTTT CASSSTGRGNTIYF - TRBJ1-3 TRBV5-4 -
TGTGCCACCAGCAGAGGGGCGGGGGGTACAGATACGCAGTATTTT CATSRGAGGTDTQYF TRBD2 TRBJ2-3 TRBV15 -
TGTGCCATTAGGGGGAGCGGGACGAGCTCCTACGAGCAGTACTTC CAIRGSGTSSYEQYF - TRBJ2-7 TRBV6-1 -
TGCGCCAGCAGCTTGGAAGGGACAGGGGTAACTGAAGCTTTCTTT CASSLEGTGVTEAFF TRBD1 TRBJ1-1 TRBV5-1 -
TGTGCCTTGACAGCGGCGGGAGAAAAACTGTTTTTT CALTAAGEKLFF - TRBJ1-4 TRBV30 -
TGTGCCAGCAAGCGGGACGAAGGGAACACTGAAGCTTTCTTT CASKRDEGNTEAFF - TRBJ1-1 TRBV2 -
TGCAGCGTTAAGACAGGGGGCATTGAGCAGTTCTTC CSVKTGGIEQFF TRBD1 TRBJ2-1 TRBV29-1 -
TGTGCCAGCAGCCAAGATTCGAGTTCGAGTACCGGAGCTTTCTTT CASSQDSSSSTGAFF - TRBJ1-1 TRBV4-2 -
TGTGCCAGCAGCTCCCCCGGACTAGCGGGAGGAACGCAGTATTTT CASSSPGLAGGTQYF TRBD2 TRBJ2-3 TRBV7-3 -
TGTGCCAGCAGCTTCGGACTAGCGGGAACCTACGAGCAGTACTTC CASSFGLAGTYEQYF TRBD2 TRBJ2-7 TRBV7-3 -
TGTGCTAGTGGTTCCTCCCTTGGCAATCAGCCCCAGCATTTT CASGSSLGNQPQHF - TRBJ1-5 TRBV12-5 once
TGCGCCAGCAGCTTGGGGATGACAGGGCCCAATGAGCAGTTCTTC CASSLGMTGPNEQFF TRBD1 TRBJ2-1 TRBV5-1 -
TGTGCCAGCAGCCTGACACCGGGGGCCTACGAGCAGTACTTC CASSLTPGAYEQYF - TRBJ2-7 TRBV9 few
TGTGCCAGCAGCTTAAGTCAAGGGGAAACCTACGAGCAGTACTTC CASSLSQGETYEQYF - TRBJ2-7 TRBV7-9 -
TGTGCCAGCAGTGAAGACCCAGGCATCGCACAGCAGTACTTC CASSEDPGIAQQYF - TRBJ2-7 TRBV6-1 -
TGTGCCAGCAGTTCCGGGACAGGGAGTGGGGCCAACGTCCTGACTTTC CASSSGTGSGANVLTF TRBD1 TRBJ2-6 TRBV28 -
TGCGCCAGCAGCCGGGGACAGGTGAACTATGGCTACACCTTC CASSRGQVNYGYTF TRBD1 TRBJ1-2 TRBV4-3 -
TGTGCCAGCAGAATCGGGACAGGGGGTACCACCGGGGAGCTGTTTTTT CASRIGTGGTTGELFF TRBD1 TRBJ2-2 TRBV7-2 -
TGTGCCACCAGCAGAGTGGGGGCGCGGGACACTGAAGCTTTCTTT CATSRVGARDTEAFF - TRBJ1-1 TRBV15 -
TGTGCCAGCAGCTCCACACGCAGGAGGGCAACGCCGAGGGAAAACACCATATATTTT CASSSTRRRATPRENTIYF - TRBJ1-3 TRBV13 -
TGTGCCAGCAGTCAACGACAGGGCACTGAAGCTTTCTTT CASSQRQGTEAFF TRBD1 TRBJ1-1 TRBV6-5 -
TGTGCCAGCTCAGGAAGCGAAGAGACCCAGTACTTC CASSGSEETQYF - TRBJ2-5 TRBV18 -
TGTGCCAGCATTTCCGGGACAAGCTATGGCTACACCTTC CASISGTSYGYTF - TRBJ1-2 TRBV6-5 many
TGCGCCAGCAGCCTACGACCCGGGGCAACTAATGAAAAACTGTTTTTT CASSLRPGATNEKLFF - TRBJ1-4 TRBV4-1 few
TGTGCCAGCAGGATCACTAGCGGGAGCCACGAGCAGTACTTC CASRITSGSHEQYF TRBD2 TRBJ2-7 TRBV6-6 -
TGCGCCAGCAGCCGCCGGGACAGGGGGATTGATAACTATGGCTACACCTTC CASSRRDRGIDNYGYTF TRBD1 TRBJ1-2 TRBV5-1 -
TGTGCCTGGAGTACAGGACAGAACACTGAAGCTTTCTTT CAWSTGQNTEAFF - TRBJ1-1 TRBV30 -
TGCGCCAGCAGCCAGGAGGATATGTGGGGCTACACCTTC CASSQEDMWGYTF - TRBJ1-2 TRBV4-1 -